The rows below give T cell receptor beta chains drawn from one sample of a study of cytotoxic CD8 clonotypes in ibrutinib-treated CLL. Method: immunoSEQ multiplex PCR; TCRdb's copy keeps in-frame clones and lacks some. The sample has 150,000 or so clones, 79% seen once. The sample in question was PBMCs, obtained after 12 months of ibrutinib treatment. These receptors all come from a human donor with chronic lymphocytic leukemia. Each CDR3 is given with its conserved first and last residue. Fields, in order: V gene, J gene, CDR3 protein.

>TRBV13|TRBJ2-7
CASSLSSVEQYF
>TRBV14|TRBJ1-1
CASSQKAPEAFF
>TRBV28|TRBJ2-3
CASSPQTGSTDTQYF
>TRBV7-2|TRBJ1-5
CASSLHGRRSANQPQHF
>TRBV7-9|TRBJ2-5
CASSLLAGGETQYF
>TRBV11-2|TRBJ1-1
CASTVGSGNTEAFF
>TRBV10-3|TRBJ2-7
CAISESSVLDYEQYF
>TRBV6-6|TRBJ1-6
CASSHNRGSRSPLHF
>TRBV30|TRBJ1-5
CAWSRGGGPYSNQPQHF
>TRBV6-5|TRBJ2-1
CASSYVPSGRVYEQFF
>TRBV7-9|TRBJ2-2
CASSWRLAANTGELFF
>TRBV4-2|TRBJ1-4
CASSQRDWTGGLANEKLFF
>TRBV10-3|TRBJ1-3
CAIRGQGNSGGNTIYF
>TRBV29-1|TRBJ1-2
CSGGYRGGYTF
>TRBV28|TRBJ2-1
CASSLGGTSGKQFF
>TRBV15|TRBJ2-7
CATSRGALAGDPYEQYF
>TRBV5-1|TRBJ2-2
CASSTGLAGVNTGELFF
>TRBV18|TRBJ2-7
CASSPGVSYEQYF
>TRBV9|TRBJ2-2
CASSYRSQNTGELFF
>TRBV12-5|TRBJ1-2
CASGFPKGRLYGYTF
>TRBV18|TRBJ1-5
CASSPRTGGDQPQHF
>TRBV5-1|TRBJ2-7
CASSLAGGRYEQYF
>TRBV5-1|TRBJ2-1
CASSLAFWRNYNEQFF
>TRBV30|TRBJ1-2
CAWSLGVGTGYTF
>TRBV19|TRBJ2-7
CASSIGSLSYEQYF
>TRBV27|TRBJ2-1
CASSPGPVSSYNEQFF
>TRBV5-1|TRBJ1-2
CASSLTGDGDYGYTF
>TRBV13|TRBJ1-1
CASSLGGARRTEAFF
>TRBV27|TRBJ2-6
CASSFLISSGANVLTF
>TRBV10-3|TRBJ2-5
CAISENEETQYF
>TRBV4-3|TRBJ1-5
CASSQDNLGFQPQHF
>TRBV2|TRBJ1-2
CASRRTGASYGYTF
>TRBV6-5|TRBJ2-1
CASSYSITTREQFF
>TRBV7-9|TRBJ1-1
CASSSSANTEAFF
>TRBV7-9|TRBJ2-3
CASSLPTLALSTDTQYF
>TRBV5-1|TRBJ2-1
CASSSGLAGVNEQFF
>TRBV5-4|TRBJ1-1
CASSLDLLQTLNTEAFF
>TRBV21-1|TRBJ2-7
CASSKVIPGQGTYEQYF
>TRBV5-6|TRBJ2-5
CASSLEETQYF
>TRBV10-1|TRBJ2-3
CASSESTGQGTDTQYF
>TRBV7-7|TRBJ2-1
CASSITPGYGEQFF
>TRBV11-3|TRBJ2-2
CASSRDRGGGELFF